These T cell receptor beta chains were read from a single sample in a study of technical replicates of blood from several donors. Method: immunoSEQ multiplex PCR; TCRdb's copy keeps in-frame clones and lacks some. The data show tens of thousands of clones, with approximately 94% seen just once and 0.25% held by the top ten. Material for sequencing was T cells isolated from PBMCs. The receptor set was obtained from a human donor in good health. CDR3s include the opening cysteine and the closing phenylalanine or tryptophan. The order of the fields is clone size, J gene, D gene, V gene, CDR3 length, CDR3 protein, CDR3 DNA. The D gene is left open where the match is weak. Size values are once, few and many counts, or a class for expanded clones, and some rows have none.

- TRBJ1-5 - TRBV2 14 CASSEAEFGQPQHF TGTGCCAGCAGTGAAGCGGAGTTCGGCCAGCCCCAGCATTTT
- TRBJ1-2 - TRBV9 13 CASNRSTASGYTF TGTGCCAGCAACAGGAGCACTGCGTCTGGCTACACCTTC
- TRBJ2-3 TRBD2 TRBV6-5 14 CASTVAGSGDTQYF TGTGCCAGCACAGTAGCGGGGTCTGGAGATACGCAGTATTTT
- TRBJ2-5 - TRBV5-4 13 CAIPQGGSETQYF TGTGCCATCCCACAGGGGGGGTCAGAGACCCAGTACTTC
- TRBJ2-2 TRBD1 TRBV6-1 18 CASSEIILTGAFTGELFF TGTGCCAGCAGTGAAATCATACTGACAGGGGCTTTCACCGGGGAGCTGTTTTTT
- TRBJ2-1 TRBD2 TRBV5-1 15 CASSLGTSGRNEQFF TGCGCCAGCAGCTTGGGGACTAGCGGGCGGAATGAGCAGTTCTTC
- TRBJ1-2 - TRBV5-1 14 CASSLVDSLYGYTF TGCGCCAGCAGCTTGGTTGACAGTCTTTACGGCTACACCTTC
- TRBJ1-5 - TRBV28 17 CASSLSIGQYSNQPQHF TGTGCCAGCAGTTTGTCTATCGGACAGTATAGCAATCAGCCCCAGCATTTT
few TRBJ1-1 - TRBV30 13 CAWAQVMNTEAFF TGTGCCTGGGCCCAGGTGATGAACACTGAAGCTTTCTTT
- TRBJ2-1 - TRBV7-6 15 CASSSPGEPGNEQFF TGTGCCAGCAGCTCGCCGGGGGAGCCGGGTAATGAGCAGTTCTTC
- TRBJ2-5 TRBD2 TRBV19 15 CATSTSGGIAETQYF TGTGCCACTTCAACTAGCGGGGGGATTGCAGAGACCCAGTACTTC
- TRBJ1-1 - TRBV6-1 12 CASRRGGTEAFF TGTGCCAGCAGACGGGGGGGGACTGAAGCTTTCTTT
- TRBJ1-1 - TRBV7-9 13 CASRPRSGSEAFF TGTGCCAGCAGGCCAAGGAGTGGGAGTGAAGCTTTCTTT
- TRBJ1-1 - TRBV12-5 15 CASGRREGVNTEAFF TGTGCTAGTGGTCGTCGTGAGGGGGTGAACACTGAAGCTTTCTTT
- TRBJ2-1 - TRBV7-7 16 CASSLLSTGEYNEQFF TGTGCCAGCAGCTTACTGAGTACGGGAGAATACAATGAGCAGTTCTTC
- TRBJ2-7 TRBD2 TRBV29-1 13 CSVVLGGRGEQYF TGCAGCGTTGTCTTAGGCGGGAGGGGAGAGCAGTACTTC
- TRBJ2-1 - TRBV1 17 CTSSQDFGLAGPNEQFF TGCACCAGCAGCCAAGATTTCGGGCTAGCGGGCCCCAATGAGCAGTTCTTC
- TRBJ1-1 TRBD1 TRBV9 13 CASSGTGPTEAFF TGTGCCAGCAGCGGGACAGGGCCCACTGAAGCTTTCTTT
- TRBJ1-1 TRBD1 TRBV27 19 CASSLSKIGTGRGNTEAFF TGTGCCAGCAGTTTATCCAAAATTGGGACAGGGAGGGGGAACACTGAAGCTTTCTTT
- TRBJ1-2 TRBD1 TRBV6-1 13 CASISTGTYGYTF TGTGCCAGCATATCGACAGGGACCTATGGCTACACCTTC
- TRBJ2-2 - TRBV19 15 CASTHSRLNTGELFF TGTGCCAGTACCCATTCGCGGCTAAACACCGGGGAGCTGTTTTTT
- TRBJ2-7 TRBD2 TRBV7-9 17 CASSLEFLVGGPYEQYF TGTGCCAGCAGCTTAGAATTTTTGGTGGGAGGGCCCTACGAGCAGTACTTC
- TRBJ1-2 - TRBV19 13 CASSIAVLYGYTF TGTGCCAGTAGTATAGCTGTTCTCTATGGCTACACCTTC
- TRBJ2-2 - TRBV14 17 CASSRGNRDTNTGELFF TGTGCCAGCAGCCGAGGAAACCGGGACACTAACACCGGGGAGCTGTTTTTT
- TRBJ2-5 TRBD1 TRBV5-8 16 CASSFWRGTGQETQYF TGTGCCAGCAGCTTTTGGCGGGGGACAGGGCAAGAGACCCAGTACTTC